This T cell receptor beta chain emerged from a study of T cells after yellow fever vaccination. Germline loops: CDR1 LGHDT, CDR2 YNNKEL (reference sequence). The CDR3 loop spans 15 amino acids. A single record per CDR3 protein comes from TCRdb applying MiXCR to the 5' RACE reads. The sample contains over 100,000 distinct CDR3 sequences, 6.5% to 9% of which appear only once. In regard to this clonotype: Relative to the germline gene, one junction end is altered; a read error may explain this.

This TCR was recovered from a man under 40 who received the YFV17D yellow fever vaccine. V usage is TRBV3-1 and J usage is TRBJ2-1; 8 bases line up with TRBD2. The source material was CD8+ T cells sorted from PBMCs, sampled 45 days after the yellow fever booster vaccination. CDR3 sequence (DNA): TGTGCCAGCTGCCAACCTAGCGGGCAATACAATGAGCAGTTCTTC. It translates to CASCQPSGQYNEQFF.